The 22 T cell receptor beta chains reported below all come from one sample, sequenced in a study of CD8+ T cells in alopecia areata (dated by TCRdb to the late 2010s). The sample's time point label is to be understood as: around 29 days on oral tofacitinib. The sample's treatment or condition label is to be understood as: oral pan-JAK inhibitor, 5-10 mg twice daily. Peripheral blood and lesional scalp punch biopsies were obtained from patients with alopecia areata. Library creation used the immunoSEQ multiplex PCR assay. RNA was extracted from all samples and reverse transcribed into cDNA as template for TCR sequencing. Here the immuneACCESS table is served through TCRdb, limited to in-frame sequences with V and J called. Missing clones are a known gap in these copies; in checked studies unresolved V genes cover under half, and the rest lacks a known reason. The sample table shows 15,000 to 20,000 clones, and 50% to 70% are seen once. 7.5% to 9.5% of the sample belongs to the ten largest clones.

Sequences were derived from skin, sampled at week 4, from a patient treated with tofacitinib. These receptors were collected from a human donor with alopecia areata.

The CDR3 DNA sequence: TGTGCCAGTAGTATATACGAGTACAATGAGCAGTTCTTC. This encodes CASSIYEYNEQFF. This chain links TRBV19 with TRBJ2-1; D uncertain. CDR1 is LNHDA and CDR2 is SQIVND in the germline V gene (reference sequence). The V and J ends lost 2 bases and 4 bases respectively, with 6 bases between them. This CDR3 has 13 residues.

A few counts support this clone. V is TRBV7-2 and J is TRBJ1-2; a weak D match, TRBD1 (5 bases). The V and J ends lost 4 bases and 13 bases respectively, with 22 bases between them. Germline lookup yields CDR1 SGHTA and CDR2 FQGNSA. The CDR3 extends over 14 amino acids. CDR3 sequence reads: CASSSLGPNPPRTF. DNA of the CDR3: TGTGCCAGCAGCTCATTGGGGCCCAACCCACCGCGCACCTTC. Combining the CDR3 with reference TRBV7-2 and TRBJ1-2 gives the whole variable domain GAGVSQSPSNKVTEKGKDVELRCDPISGHTALYWYRQSLGQGLEFLIYFQGNSAPDKSGLPSDRFSAERTGGSVSTLTIQRTQQEDSAVYLCASSSLGPNPPRTFGSGTRLTVV.

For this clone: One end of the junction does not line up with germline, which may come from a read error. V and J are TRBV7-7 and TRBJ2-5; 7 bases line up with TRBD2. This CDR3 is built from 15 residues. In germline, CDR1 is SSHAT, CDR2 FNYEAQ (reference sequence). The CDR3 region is CASSFQRGRQETQYF. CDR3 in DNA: TGTGCTAGCAGCTTCCAGCGGGGCCGCCAAGAGACCCAGTACTTC.

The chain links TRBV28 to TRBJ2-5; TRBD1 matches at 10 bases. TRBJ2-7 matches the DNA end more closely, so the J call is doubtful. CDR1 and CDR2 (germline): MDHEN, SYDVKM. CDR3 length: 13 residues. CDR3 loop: CASSSTGGNEQYF. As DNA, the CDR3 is TGTGCCAGCAGTTCGACAGGGGGCAACGAGCAGTACTTC.

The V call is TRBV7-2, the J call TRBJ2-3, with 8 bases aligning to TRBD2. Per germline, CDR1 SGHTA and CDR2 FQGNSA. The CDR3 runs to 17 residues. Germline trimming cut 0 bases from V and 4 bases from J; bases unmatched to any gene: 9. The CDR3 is CASSLALRGGSPDTQYF. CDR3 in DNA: TGTGCCAGCAGCTTAGCTCTTCGGGGGGGCAGCCCAGATACGCAGTATTTT.

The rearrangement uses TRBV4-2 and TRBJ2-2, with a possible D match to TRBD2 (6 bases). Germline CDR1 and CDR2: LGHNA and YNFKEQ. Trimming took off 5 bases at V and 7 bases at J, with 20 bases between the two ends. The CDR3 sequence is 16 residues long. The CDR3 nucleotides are TGTGCCAGCAGCTTGACTCAACTAGCCCGAGGCGGGGAGCTGTTTTTT. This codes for CASSLTQLARGGELFF.

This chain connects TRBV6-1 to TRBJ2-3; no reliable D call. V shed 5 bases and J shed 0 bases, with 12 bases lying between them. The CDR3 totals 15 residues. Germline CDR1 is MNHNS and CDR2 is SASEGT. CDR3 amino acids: CASSLDASSTDTQYF. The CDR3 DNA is TGTGCCAGCAGTTTGGATGCCTCTAGCACAGATACGCAGTATTTT.

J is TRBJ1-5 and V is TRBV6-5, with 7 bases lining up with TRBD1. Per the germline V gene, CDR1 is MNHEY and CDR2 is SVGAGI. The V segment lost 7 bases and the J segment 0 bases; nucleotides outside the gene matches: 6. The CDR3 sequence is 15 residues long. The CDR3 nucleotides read TGTGCCAGCACCCTTTACAGGGGTAGCAATCAGCCCCAGCATTTT. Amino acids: CASTLYRGSNQPQHF.

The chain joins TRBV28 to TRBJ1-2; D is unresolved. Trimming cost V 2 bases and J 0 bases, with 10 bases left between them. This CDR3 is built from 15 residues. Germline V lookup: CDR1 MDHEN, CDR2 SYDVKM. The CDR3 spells CASSLPSLANYGYTF. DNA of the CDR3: TGTGCCAGCAGTTTACCTTCATTAGCTAACTATGGCTACACCTTC.

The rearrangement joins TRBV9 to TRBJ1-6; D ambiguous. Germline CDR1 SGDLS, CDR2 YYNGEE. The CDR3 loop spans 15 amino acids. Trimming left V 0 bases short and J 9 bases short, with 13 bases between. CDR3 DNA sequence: TGTGCCAGCAGCGTAGACGAGGTTATGGCTTCACCCCTCCACTTT. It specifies CASSVDEVMASPLHF.

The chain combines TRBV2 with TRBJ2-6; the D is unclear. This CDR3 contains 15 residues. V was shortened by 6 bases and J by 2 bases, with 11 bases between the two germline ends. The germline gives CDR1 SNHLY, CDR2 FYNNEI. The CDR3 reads CASRRSTAGANVLTF. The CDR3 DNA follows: TGTGCCAGCAGGAGGAGTACGGCTGGGGCCAACGTCCTGACTTTC.

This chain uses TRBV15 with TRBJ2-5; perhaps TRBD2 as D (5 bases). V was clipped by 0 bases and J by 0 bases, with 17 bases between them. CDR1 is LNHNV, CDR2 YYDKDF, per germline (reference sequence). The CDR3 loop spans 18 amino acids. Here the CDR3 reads CATSRETPGNLYQETQYF. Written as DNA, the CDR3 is TGTGCCACCAGCAGAGAGACTCCGGGGAATTTGTACCAAGAGACCCAGTACTTC.

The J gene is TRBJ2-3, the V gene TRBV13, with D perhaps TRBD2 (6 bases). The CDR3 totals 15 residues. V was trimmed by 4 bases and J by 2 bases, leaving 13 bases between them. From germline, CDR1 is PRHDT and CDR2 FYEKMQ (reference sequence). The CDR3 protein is CASSSRDLDTDTQYF. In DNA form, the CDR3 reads TGTGCCAGCAGCTCCCGGGACTTAGACACAGATACGCAGTATTTT.

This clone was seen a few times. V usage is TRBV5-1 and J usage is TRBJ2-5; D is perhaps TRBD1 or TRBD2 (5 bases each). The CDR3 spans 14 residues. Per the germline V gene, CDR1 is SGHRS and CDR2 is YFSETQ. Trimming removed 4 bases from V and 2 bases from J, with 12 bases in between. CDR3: CASSPGTGQETQYF. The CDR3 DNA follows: TGCGCCAGCAGCCCAGGGACGGGACAAGAGACCCAGTACTTC. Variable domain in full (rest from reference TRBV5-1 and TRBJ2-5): KAGVTQTPRYLIKTRGQQVTLSCSPISGHRSVSWYQQTPGQGLQFLFEYFSETQRNKGNFPGRFSGRQFSNSRSEMNVSTLELGDSALYLCASSPGTGQETQYFGPGTRLLVL.

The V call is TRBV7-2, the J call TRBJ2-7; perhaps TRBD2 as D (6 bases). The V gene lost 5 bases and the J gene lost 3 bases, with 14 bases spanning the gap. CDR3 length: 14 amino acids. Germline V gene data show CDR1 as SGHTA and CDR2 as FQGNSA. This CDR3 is CASSRRDLGYEQYF. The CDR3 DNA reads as TGTGCCAGCAGCCGCCGGGACTTAGGCTACGAGCAGTACTTC. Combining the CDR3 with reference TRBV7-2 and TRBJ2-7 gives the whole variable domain GAGVSQSPSNKVTEKGKDVELRCDPISGHTALYWYRQSLGQGLEFLIYFQGNSAPDKSGLPSDRFSAERTGGSVSTLTIQRTQQEDSAVYLCASSRRDLGYEQYFGPGTRLTVT.

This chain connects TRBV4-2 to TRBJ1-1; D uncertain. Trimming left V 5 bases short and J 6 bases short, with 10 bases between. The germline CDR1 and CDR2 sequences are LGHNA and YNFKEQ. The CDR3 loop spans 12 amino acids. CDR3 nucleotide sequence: TGTGCCAGCAGCTTCACAGCTTCTGAAGCTTTCTTT. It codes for CASSFTASEAFF.

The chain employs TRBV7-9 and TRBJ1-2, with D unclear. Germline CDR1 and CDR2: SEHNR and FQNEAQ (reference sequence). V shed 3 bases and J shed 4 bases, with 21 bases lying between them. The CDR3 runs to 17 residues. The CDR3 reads CASSFIASETDLYGYTF. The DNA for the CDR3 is TGTGCCAGCAGCTTCATAGCCAGTGAGACGGACCTCTATGGCTACACCTTC.

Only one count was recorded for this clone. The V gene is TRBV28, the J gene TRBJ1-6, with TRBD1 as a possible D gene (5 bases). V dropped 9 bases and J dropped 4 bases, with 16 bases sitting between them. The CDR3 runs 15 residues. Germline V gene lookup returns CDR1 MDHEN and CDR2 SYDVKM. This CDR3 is CASTGGAQYNSPLHF. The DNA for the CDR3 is TGTGCCAGTACCGGTGGGGCCCAGTATAATTCACCCCTCCACTTT.

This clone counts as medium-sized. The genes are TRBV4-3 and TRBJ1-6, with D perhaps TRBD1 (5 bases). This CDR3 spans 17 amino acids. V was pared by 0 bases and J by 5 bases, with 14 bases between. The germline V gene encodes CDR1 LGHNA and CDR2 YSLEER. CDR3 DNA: TGCGCCAGCAGCCAAGATCGGGCGGGGCGGGATAATTCACCCCTCCACTTT. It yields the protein CASSQDRAGRDNSPLHF.

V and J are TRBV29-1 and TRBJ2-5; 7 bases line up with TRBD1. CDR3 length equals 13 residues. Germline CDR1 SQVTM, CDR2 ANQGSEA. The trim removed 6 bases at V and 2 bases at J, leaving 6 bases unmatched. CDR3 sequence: CSVRQGLQETQYF. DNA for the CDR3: TGCAGCGTCAGACAGGGCCTACAAGAGACCCAGTACTTC.

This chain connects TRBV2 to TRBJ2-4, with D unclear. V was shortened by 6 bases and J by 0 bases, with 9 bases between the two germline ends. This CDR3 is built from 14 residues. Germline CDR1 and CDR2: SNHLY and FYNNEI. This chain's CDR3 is CASSDRVAKNIQYF. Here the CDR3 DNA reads TGTGCCAGCAGCGACCGAGTAGCCAAAAACATTCAGTACTTC.

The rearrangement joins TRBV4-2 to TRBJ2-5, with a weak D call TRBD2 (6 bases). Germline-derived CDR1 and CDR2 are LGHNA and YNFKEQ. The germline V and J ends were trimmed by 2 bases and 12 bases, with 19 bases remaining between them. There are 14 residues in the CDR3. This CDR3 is CASSQPGGVYPKYF. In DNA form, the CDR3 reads TGTGCCAGCAGCCAACCGGGCGGGGTGTACCCCAAGTACTTC.